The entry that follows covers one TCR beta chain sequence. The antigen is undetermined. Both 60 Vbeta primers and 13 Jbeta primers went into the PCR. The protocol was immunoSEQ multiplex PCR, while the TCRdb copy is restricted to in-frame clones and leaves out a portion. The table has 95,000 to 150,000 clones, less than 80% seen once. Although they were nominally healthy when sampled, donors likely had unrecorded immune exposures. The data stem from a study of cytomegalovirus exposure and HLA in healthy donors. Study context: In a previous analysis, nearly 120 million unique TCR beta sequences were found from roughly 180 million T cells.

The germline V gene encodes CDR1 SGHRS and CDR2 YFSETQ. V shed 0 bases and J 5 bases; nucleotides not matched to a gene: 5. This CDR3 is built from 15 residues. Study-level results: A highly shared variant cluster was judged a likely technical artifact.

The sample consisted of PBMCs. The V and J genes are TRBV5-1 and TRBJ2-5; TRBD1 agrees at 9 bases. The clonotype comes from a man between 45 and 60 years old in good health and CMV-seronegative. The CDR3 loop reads CASSLASDRGETQYF. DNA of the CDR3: TGCGCCAGCAGCTTGGCCTCGGACAGGGGCGAGACCCAGTACTTC.